The sequence of this TCR beta chain was determined in a study of T cell clones after liver transplantation. This clone was seen once. Clones were sequenced by immunoSEQ multiplex PCR, and TCRdb holds only the in-frame ones, with some missing. The sample comprises about 68,000 clones, about 92% of which are singletons, and 0.85% to 1% rests with the top ten. Per germline, CDR1 MNHEY and CDR2 SMNVEV (reference sequence). This CDR3 region has 14 residues. J gave up 1 base and V 5 bases, and 4 bases lay outside the gene matches. V usage is TRBV27 and J usage is TRBJ1-1, with 7 bases lining up with TRBD1. The clonotype was recovered from a human patient who received a liver transplant. Some T cells may possibly be graft donor cells. The sample was CD4+ T cells from blood, taken approximately 25 months after liver transplant. The chain's CDR3 is CASSPTGTNTEAFF. CDR3 DNA sequence: TGTGCCAGCAGTCCGACAGGGACGAACACTGAAGCTTTCTTT.